These 19 T cell receptor beta chains came from one sample sequenced in a study of blood T cell repertoires in COVID-19. Data came from immunoSEQ multiplex PCR; TCRdb stores just in-frame clones and leaves some out. The profile shows 250,000 to 300,000 clones, approximately 91% of them singletons. The specimen was peripheral blood. These receptors all stem from a woman aged 25 to 39 with COVID-19, enrolled during active disease.

This chain joins TRBV6-6 and TRBJ2-5, with 7 nucleotides matching TRBD1. V lost 2 bases, J lost 5 bases, and 5 bases stayed unmatched. The germline gives CDR1 MNHNY, CDR2 SVGAGI (reference sequence). There are 14 residues in the CDR3. The CDR3: CASSYADRVETQYF. Written as DNA, the CDR3 is TGTGCCAGCAGTTACGCCGACAGGGTTGAGACCCAGTACTTC.

This clone appeared once. This sequence joins TRBV12-3 or TRBV12-4 and TRBJ1-3, with a possible D match to TRBD1 (6 bases). The CDR3 runs to 13 residues. V was clipped by 10 bases and J by 3 bases, with 13 bases between them. CDR3 in amino acids: CANPGVIGNTIYF. The CDR3 DNA follows: TGTGCCAACCCAGGGGTAATTGGAAACACCATATATTTT.

The rearrangement uses TRBV5-1 and TRBJ2-1; 8 positions agree with TRBD1. The germline gives CDR1 SGHRS, CDR2 YFSETQ. V lost 3 bases to trimming and J lost 0 bases; unmatched junction nucleotides: 5. The CDR3 covers 16 residues. The CDR3 loop is CASSWTGTSSYNEQFF. CDR3 bases: TGCGCCAGCAGCTGGACAGGGACAAGCTCCTACAATGAGCAGTTCTTC.

This clone was seen a single time. This rearrangement joins TRBV19 to TRBJ2-1, with 8 bases lining up with TRBD2. The CDR3 loop spans 14 amino acids. V dropped 5 bases and J dropped 11; count of bases not matched to a gene: 11. The germline V gene has CDR1 LNHDA and CDR2 SQIVND (reference sequence). This CDR3 is CASSETRGGWKQFF. As DNA, the CDR3 is TGTGCCAGTAGTGAAACCCGGGGGGGGTGGAAGCAGTTCTTC.

The chain couples TRBV6-2 or TRBV6-3 to TRBJ1-3, with D perhaps TRBD1 (5 bases). Trimming shortened V by 2 bases and J by 4 bases, and 9 bases separated the two germline ends. Germline values: CDR1 MNHEY, CDR2 SVGEGT. This CDR3 is built from 14 residues. Here the CDR3 reads CASSYGGNGNTIYF. The CDR3 DNA sequence: TGTGCCAGCAGTTACGGGGGGAACGGAAACACCATATATTTT.

This chain joins TRBV7-2 and TRBJ2-2, with TRBD1 identical over 7 bases. The CDR3 length is 15 residues. V gave up 5 bases and J gave up 6 bases; unmatched junction bases: 9. In germline, CDR1 is SGHTA, CDR2 FQGNSA. CDR3 coding DNA: TGTGCCAGCAGCCGGGACAGCATGGGGCCCGGGGAGCTGTTTTTT. Encoded protein: CASSRDSMGPGELFF.

The rearrangement uses TRBV7-3 and TRBJ1-1; TRBD1 is a possible D gene (5 bases). Trimming left V 4 bases short and J 7 bases short, with 13 bases between. This CDR3 comprises 13 residues. CDR1 SGHTA and CDR2 FQGTGA come from the germline V gene. The CDR3 DNA reads TGTGCCAGCAGCTCCGTAATGGGGGGTGAAGCTTTCTTT. Translation gives CASSSVMGGEAFF.

CDR3 DNA sequence: TGTGCCAGCAGTCCGACAGCCATGAACACTGAAGCTTTCTTT. This gives the protein CASSPTAMNTEAFF. This sequence joins TRBV2 and TRBJ1-1, with TRBD1 as a possible D gene (5 bases). The CDR3 is 14 residues long. Trimming shortened V by 5 bases and J by 0 bases, and 10 bases separated the two germline ends. Germline V gene data show CDR1 as SNHLY and CDR2 as FYNNEI.

This clone was detected a few times. The V call is TRBV5-4, the J call TRBJ2-7; 8 bases are a match to TRBD1. Germline V CDR1 and CDR2: SGHNT, YYREEE (reference sequence). V shed 5 bases, J shed 5 bases, and the junction held 6 bases outside the gene matches. This CDR3 is built from 13 residues. The DNA of the CDR3 is TGTGCCAGCAGTCCAGGACAGGGTCACGAGCAGTACTTC. Translating it yields CASSPGQGHEQYF.

In this sample, this clone turned up a few times. J is TRBJ1-4 and V is TRBV9; unclear D gene. Germline loops: CDR1 SGDLS, CDR2 YYNGEE. V was clipped by 2 bases and J by 0 bases, with 8 bases between them. The CDR3 totals 15 residues. The CDR3 here is CASSVGVATNEKLFF. The CDR3 DNA reads as TGTGCCAGCAGCGTGGGAGTTGCAACTAATGAAAAACTGTTTTTT.

The J gene is TRBJ2-7, the V gene TRBV24-1; D is unclear. This CDR3 region has 12 residues. The germline gives CDR1 KGHDR, CDR2 SFDVKD. Trimming pared 3 bases from V and 5 bases from J, leaving 7 bases between. CDR3 protein: CATSDGRDEQYF. CDR3 in DNA: TGTGCCACCAGTGATGGCCGGGACGAGCAGTACTTC.

A word on this clone: The same CDR3 arises from other DNA sequences in this sample as well. The V call is TRBV6-5, the J call TRBJ2-7; 9 positions match TRBD1. The CDR3 length is 13 residues. V shed 6 bases and J 5 bases; nucleotides not matched to a gene: 5. Germline CDR1 MNHEY, CDR2 SVGAGI. The CDR3 DNA sequence: TGTGCCAGCAGCAGGACAGGGGAGAACGAGCAGTACTTC. Translating gives CASSRTGENEQYF.

The rearrangement joins TRBV5-1 to TRBJ2-3; 12 bases align to TRBD2. CDR3 length: 18 amino acids. V dropped 0 bases and J dropped 0; count of bases not matched to a gene: 5. CDR1 and CDR2 from the germline V gene are SGHRS and YFSETQ. CDR3 bases: TGCGCCAGCAGCTTGGGACTAGCGGGGGCTACGAGCACAGATACGCAGTATTTT. Translated: CASSLGLAGATSTDTQYF. Based on the CDR3 plus reference TRBV5-1 and TRBJ2-3, the full variable domain is KAGVTQTPRYLIKTRGQQVTLSCSPISGHRSVSWYQQTPGQGLQFLFEYFSETQRNKGNFPGRFSGRQFSNSRSEMNVSTLELGDSALYLCASSLGLAGATSTDTQYFGPGTRLTVL.

The chain links TRBV11-3 to TRBJ2-2; possible D gene TRBD2, 5 bases. This CDR3 has 16 amino acids. The V gene's germline CDR1 is SGHNT and CDR2 YENEEA. Deletions cut 5 bases from V and 1 base from J, with 14 bases between. Written as DNA, the CDR3 is TGTGCCAGCAGCCCCCTAGCCGGAGGGAACACCGGGGAGCTGTTTTTT. Translated, it gives CASSPLAGGNTGELFF.

The CDR3 sequence: CASSLDMDGYTF. The CDR3 DNA sequence: TGTGCCAGCAGCTTAGACATGGATGGCTACACCTTC. The V and J genes are TRBV7-8 and TRBJ1-2; no clear D gene. This CDR3 has 12 residues. The germline V gene encodes CDR1 SGHVS and CDR2 FQNEAQ. V lost 1 base and J 6 bases, leaving 6 bases between the germline ends.

J is TRBJ2-3 and V is TRBV7-3; 13 positions agree with TRBD2. CDR3 length equals 16 residues. The V and J ends lost 4 bases and 2 bases, in that order; junction bases with no gene match: 3. Germline loops: CDR1 SGHTA, CDR2 FQGTGA. The CDR3 protein is CASSSGLAGNTDTQYF. The CDR3, as DNA: TGTGCCAGCAGCTCGGGACTAGCGGGGAACACAGATACGCAGTATTTT.

The chain joins TRBV30 to TRBJ1-5, with D possibly TRBD1 on 5 matching bases. The CDR3 extends over 15 amino acids. With 3 bases removed from V and 0 bases from J, the gap between germline ends came to 12 bases. Per germline, CDR1 GTSNPN and CDR2 SVGIG (reference sequence). CDR3 bases: TGTGCCTGGAGAAACGACGGGGGTAGCAATCAGCCCCAGCATTTT. This sequence encodes CAWRNDGGSNQPQHF.

In regard to this clone: With a much larger clone just one base away, this may be a read error. The rearrangement links TRBV7-9 to TRBJ1-2, with 7 nucleotides matching TRBD1. The germline V gene has CDR1 SEHNR and CDR2 FQNEAQ (reference sequence). V gave up 4 bases and J gave up 4 bases; unmatched junction bases: 0. The CDR3 runs 12 residues. The CDR3 DNA reads TGTGCCAGCAGCTGGGACAGCTATGGCTACACCTTC. The encoded protein is CASSWDSYGYTF.

This clone was picked up a small number of times. This sample also contains other DNA sequences that code for the same CDR3. The CDR3 DNA follows: TGCGCCAGCAGCTCCGGGACAGGGGGAGGGACAGATACGCAGTATTTT. It yields the protein CASSSGTGGGTDTQYF. The chain couples TRBV5-1 to TRBJ2-3; TRBD1 matches 11 bases. J was trimmed by 3 bases and V by 3 bases; bases with no gene match: 6. Germline values: CDR1 SGHRS, CDR2 YFSETQ. CDR3 length: 16 residues.